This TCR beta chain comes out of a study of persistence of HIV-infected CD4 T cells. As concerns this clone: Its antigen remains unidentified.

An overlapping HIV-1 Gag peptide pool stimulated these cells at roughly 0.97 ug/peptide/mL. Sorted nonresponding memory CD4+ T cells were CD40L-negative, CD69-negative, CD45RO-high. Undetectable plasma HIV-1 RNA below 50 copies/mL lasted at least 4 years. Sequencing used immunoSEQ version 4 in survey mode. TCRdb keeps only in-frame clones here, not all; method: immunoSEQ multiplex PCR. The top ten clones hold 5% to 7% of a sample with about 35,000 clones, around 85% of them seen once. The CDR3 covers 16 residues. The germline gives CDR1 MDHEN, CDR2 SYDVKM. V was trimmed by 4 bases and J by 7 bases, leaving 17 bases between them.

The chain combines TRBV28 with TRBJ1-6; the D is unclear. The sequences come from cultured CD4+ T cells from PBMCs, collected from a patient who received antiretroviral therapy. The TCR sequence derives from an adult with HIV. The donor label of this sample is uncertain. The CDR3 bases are TGTGCCAGCAGTTCCCTAGCCGGGGTAGAGAATTCACCCCTCCACTTT. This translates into CASSSLAGVENSPLHF.